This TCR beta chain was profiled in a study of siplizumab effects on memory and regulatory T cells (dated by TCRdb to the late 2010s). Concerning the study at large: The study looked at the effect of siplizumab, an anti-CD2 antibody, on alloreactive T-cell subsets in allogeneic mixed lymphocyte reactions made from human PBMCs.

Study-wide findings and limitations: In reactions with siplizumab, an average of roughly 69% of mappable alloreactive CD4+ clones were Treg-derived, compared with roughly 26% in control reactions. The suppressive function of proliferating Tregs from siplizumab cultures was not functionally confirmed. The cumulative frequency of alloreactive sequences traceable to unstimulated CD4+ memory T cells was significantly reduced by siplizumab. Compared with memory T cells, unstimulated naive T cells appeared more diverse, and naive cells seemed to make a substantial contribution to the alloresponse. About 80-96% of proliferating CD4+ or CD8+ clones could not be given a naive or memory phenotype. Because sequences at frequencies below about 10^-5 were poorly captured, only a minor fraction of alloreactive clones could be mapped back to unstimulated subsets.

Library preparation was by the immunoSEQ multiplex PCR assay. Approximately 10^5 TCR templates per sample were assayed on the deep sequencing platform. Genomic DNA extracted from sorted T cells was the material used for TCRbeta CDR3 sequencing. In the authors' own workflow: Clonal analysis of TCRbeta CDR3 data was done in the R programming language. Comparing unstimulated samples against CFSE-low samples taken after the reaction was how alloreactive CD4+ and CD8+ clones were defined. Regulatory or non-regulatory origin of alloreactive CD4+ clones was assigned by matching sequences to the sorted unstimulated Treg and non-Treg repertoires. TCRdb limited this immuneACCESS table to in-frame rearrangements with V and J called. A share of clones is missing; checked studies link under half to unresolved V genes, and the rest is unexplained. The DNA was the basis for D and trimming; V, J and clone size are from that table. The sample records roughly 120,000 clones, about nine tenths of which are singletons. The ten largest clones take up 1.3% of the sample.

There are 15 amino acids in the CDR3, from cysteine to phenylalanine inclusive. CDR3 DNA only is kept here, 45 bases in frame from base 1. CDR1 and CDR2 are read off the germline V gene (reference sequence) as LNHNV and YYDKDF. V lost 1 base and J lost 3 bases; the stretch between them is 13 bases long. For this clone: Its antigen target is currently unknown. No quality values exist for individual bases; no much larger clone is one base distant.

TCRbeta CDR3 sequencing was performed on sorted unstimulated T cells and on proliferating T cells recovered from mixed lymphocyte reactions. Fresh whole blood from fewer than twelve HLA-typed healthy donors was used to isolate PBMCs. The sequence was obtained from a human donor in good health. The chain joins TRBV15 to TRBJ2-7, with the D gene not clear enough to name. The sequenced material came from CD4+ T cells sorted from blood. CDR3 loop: CATSRGLGSGYEQYF. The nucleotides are TGTGCCACCAGCAGAGGCTTGGGTAGTGGCTACGAGCAGTACTTC.